One and the same sample provided the 19 T cell receptor beta chains below, sequenced in a study of T cells expressing NK-cell markers. With the 5' RACE reads reprocessed, TCRdb shows one record per CDR3 protein and no DNA. In all, the sample yields about 550,000 distinct CDR3 sequences. Sequencing input: blood T cells: a sorted CD56 or NKG2C T cell subset, CD4+ or CD8+ T cells, or bulk PBMC T cells (not recorded which). The origin of the receptors is a man aged 18 to 29 in good health.

This chain links TRBV6-1 with TRBJ2-1; the TCRdb D gene call, TRBD2, has no DNA to confirm it. The CDR3 runs 15 residues. The germline gives CDR1 MNHNS, CDR2 SASEGT. The CDR3 reads CASSPGLLGHNEQFF.

J is TRBJ2-7 and V is TRBV6-5. This CDR3 contains 11 residues. CDR1 is MNHEY and CDR2 is SVGAGI in the germline V gene. This CDR3 reads CASSDQYEQYF.

The chain recombines TRBV7-8 with TRBJ2-1. CDR1 and CDR2 (germline): SGHVS, FQNEAQ. There are 16 residues in the CDR3. The CDR3 sequence: CASSSSLVSLSNEQFF.

J is TRBJ1-4 and V is TRBV5-1. The germline gives CDR1 SGHRS, CDR2 YFSETQ. CDR3 length equals 17 residues. CDR3: CASSSGTMFNANEKLFF.

This chain links TRBV5-1 with TRBJ2-3; TCRdb returns TRBD2, unconfirmable since there is no DNA. CDR3 length: 14 residues. The germline V gene has CDR1 SGHRS and CDR2 YFSETQ. CDR3 sequence reads: CASRLSGNQDTQYF.

The V and J genes are TRBV7-7 and TRBJ2-6; TCRdb's assignment of TRBD1 cannot be checked, as there is no DNA. The CDR3 is made up of 15 amino acids. Per the germline V gene, CDR1 is SSHAT and CDR2 is FNYEAQ (reference sequence). CDR3 region: CASSPPGDGANVLTF.

This chain uses TRBV11-3 with TRBJ2-2; TCRdb gives TRBD1 as the D gene, but with no DNA this cannot be confirmed. CDR1 SGHNT and CDR2 YENEEA come from the germline V gene. The CDR3 consists of 16 residues. CDR3 amino acids: CASSPLWETDTGELFF.

The V gene is TRBV28, the J gene TRBJ2-3; no DNA is available, so the TRBD1 call from TCRdb remains unchecked. Germline assignment: CDR1 MDHEN and CDR2 SYDVKM. The CDR3 has 17 amino acids. The CDR3 sequence: CASIPPGTDNQEDTQYF. Using reference TRBV28 and TRBJ2-3 for the parts outside the CDR3, the full variable domain is DVKVTQSSRYLVKRTGEKVFLECVQDMDHENMFWYRQDPGLGLRLIYFSYDVKMKEKGDIPEGYSVSREKKERFSLILESASTNQTSMYLCASIPPGTDNQEDTQYFGPGTRLTVL.

The V gene is TRBV11-2, the J gene TRBJ2-1; TCRdb picks TRBD2, but there is no DNA to check that call. CDR1 is SGHAT, CDR2 FQNNGV, per germline. The CDR3 sequence is 17 residues long. The CDR3 is CASSVFRTSGIHNEQFF.

The chain couples TRBV18 to TRBJ1-2. The CDR3 consists of 14 residues. CDR1 and CDR2 (germline): KGHSH, LQKENI. The CDR3: CASSPGPDSYGYTF.

V and J are TRBV20-1 and TRBJ2-5; absent DNA, TCRdb's TRBD1 call cannot be checked. This CDR3 region has 15 residues. CDR1 DFQATT and CDR2 SNEGSKA come from the germline V gene (reference sequence). The CDR3: CSALKGASAQETQYF.

This chain's CDR3 is CASSPDSYNYGYTF. The rearrangement uses TRBV5-1 and TRBJ1-2. Germline CDR1 and CDR2: SGHRS and YFSETQ. This CDR3 contains 14 residues.

The chain recombines TRBV4-1 with TRBJ1-1; no DNA is available, so the TRBD1 call from TCRdb remains unchecked. CDR1 and CDR2 from the germline V gene are MGHRA and YSYEKL. The CDR3 contains 16 residues. This CDR3 is CASSQDLGEGDTEAFF.

The CDR3 protein is CASSPKGTGAFF. The chain uses TRBV14 and TRBJ2-1; the D call of TRBD1 rests on TCRdb alone, since no DNA is present to check it. CDR3 length equals 12 residues. Germline CDR1 SGHDN, CDR2 FVKESK. Based on the CDR3 plus reference TRBV14 and TRBJ2-1, the full variable domain is EAGVTQFPSHSVIEKGQTVTLRCDPISGHDNLYWYRRVMGKEIKFLLHFVKESKQDESGMPNNRFLAERTGGTYSTLKVQPAELEDSGVYFCASSPKGTGAFFGPGTRLTVL.

The rearrangement joins TRBV12-3 or TRBV12-4 to TRBJ2-1; TCRdb designates TRBD1, a call that cannot be tested without DNA. The CDR3 spans 14 residues. The CDR3 loop reads CASSSPSTLNEQFF.

This chain uses TRBV27 with TRBJ2-1; there is no DNA to check the TCRdb D call of TRBD1. The CDR3 runs 14 residues. Germline V gives CDR1 MNHEY, CDR2 SMNVEV (reference sequence). CDR3: CASSSSPGGYSQFF.

This chain joins TRBV10-3 and TRBJ1-6; there is no DNA to check the TCRdb D call of TRBD1. CDR1 ENHRY and CDR2 SYGVKD come from the germline V gene. The CDR3 consists of 15 residues. The CDR3 protein is CAISPGQALGSPLHF.

This sequence joins TRBV9 and TRBJ2-6; TCRdb returns TRBD1, unconfirmable since there is no DNA. The CDR3 is 15 amino acids. From germline, CDR1 is SGDLS and CDR2 YYNGEE. CDR3 residues: CASSVDQGMANVLTF.

The chain is built from TRBV6-5 and TRBJ2-2; TCRdb's D call of TRBD1 is untestable without DNA. Germline values: CDR1 MNHEY, CDR2 SVGAGI. The CDR3 runs 17 residues. CDR3 sequence: CASSSFGQGIGTGELFF.